This TCR beta chain originates from a study of siplizumab effects on memory and regulatory T cells. This clone is labeled medium-sized. Sequencing was performed with immunoSEQ multiplex PCR; in TCRdb, only in-frame clones are kept and a portion is missing. The top ten clones hold about 1.2% of a sample with under 100,000 clones, just under 95% of them seen once. Germline-derived CDR1 and CDR2 are SGHRS and YFSETQ. This CDR3 is built from 14 residues. Trimming removed 6 bases from V and 6 bases from J; junction bases left unmatched: 6. The sequenced sample was non-Treg CD4+ T cells sorted from blood. This clonotype was obtained from a human donor in good health. V is TRBV5-1 and J is TRBJ2-7, with 13 bases that match TRBD2. CDR3: CASTGLAGVGEQYF. DNA of the CDR3: TGCGCCAGCACCGGACTAGCGGGAGTAGGCGAGCAGTACTTC.